Presented here are 8 T cell receptor beta chains from one specimen sequenced in a study of CD8 T cells in ankylosing spondylitis. Overall study findings and caveats: A TCR beta motif of roughly 8 highly homologous variants appeared characteristic of ankylosing spondylitis blood.

Using its own MiXCR run on the 5' RACE reads, TCRdb lists one record per CDR3 protein. The table has about 750,000 distinct CDR3 sequences, roughly 20% seen once. No cognate antigen is known for these TCRs. The specimen sequenced was blood, either unsorted or a sorted T cell fraction (not recorded which). The receptors derive from a male donor with ankylosing spondylitis.

The J gene is TRBJ2-1, the V gene TRBV25-1; 7 bases are a match to TRBD2. The V and J ends lost 3 bases and 6 bases, in that order; junction bases with no gene match: 2. The CDR3 covers 13 residues. In germline, CDR1 is MGHDK, CDR2 SYGVNS. CDR3 sequence reads: CASSDWGGNEQFF. The CDR3, as DNA: TGTGCCAGCAGTGACTGGGGGGGCAATGAGCAGTTCTTC.

This clonotype has just a few counts. The rearrangement links TRBV12-3 or TRBV12-4 to TRBJ2-2; 7 nucleotides line up with TRBD1. The CDR3 contains 13 residues. Germline trimming cut 5 bases from V and 4 bases from J; bases unmatched to any gene: 1. CDR3 sequence (DNA): TGTGCCAGCAGTCACAGGGGCACCGGGGAGCTGTTTTTT. Amino acids: CASSHRGTGELFF.

In this sample, this clonotype turned up a few times. This chain connects TRBV5-1 to TRBJ1-2; D uncertain. CDR3 size: 14 residues. Trimming cost V 3 bases and J 8 bases, with 17 bases left between them. Germline CDR1 and CDR2: SGHRS and YFSETQ. The CDR3 here is CASSSGGYSGGYTF. The CDR3 region has the DNA TGCGCCAGCAGCTCGGGAGGTTACAGTGGAGGCTACACCTTC.

This clonotype was detected only a few times. V and J are TRBV20-1 and TRBJ2-3, with TRBD1 as a possible D gene (6 bases). The germline gives CDR1 DFQATT, CDR2 SNEGSKA (reference sequence). V shed 3 bases and J shed 6 bases, with 16 bases lying between them. This CDR3 is 14 amino acids long. Here the CDR3 DNA reads TGCAGTGCTAGGGGGGCTCCTGTAGCCGATACGCAGTATTTT. It yields the protein CSARGAPVADTQYF.

The table lists this clonotype with a count of one. The J gene is TRBJ2-7, the V gene TRBV29-1; perhaps TRBD1 as D (5 bases). This CDR3 is built from 14 residues. The V gene's germline CDR1 is SQVTM and CDR2 ANQGSEA. Deletions cut 4 bases from V and 0 bases from J, with 13 bases between. This chain's CDR3 is CSVGGAQSSYEQYF. In DNA, the CDR3 is TGCAGCGTTGGTGGGGCACAGAGCTCCTACGAGCAGTACTTC.

This clonotype was found a few times. This sequence joins TRBV9 and TRBJ1-2; unclear D gene. Per germline, CDR1 SGDLS and CDR2 YYNGEE. This CDR3 region has 15 residues. V was cut by 4 bases and J by 5 bases, with 18 bases left in between. The CDR3 region is CASSSLLGLSYGYTF. The CDR3 bases are TGTGCCAGCAGCTCCCTCCTAGGACTTTCATATGGCTACACCTTC.

This clonotype was observed a few times. The chain links TRBV7-8 to TRBJ1-4; TRBD1 aligns across 7 bases. This CDR3 spans 17 amino acids. Losses at the gene ends were 2 bases for V and 5 bases for J; bases not matched to a gene: 11. Germline values: CDR1 SGHVS, CDR2 FQNEAQ. CDR3 bases: TGTGCCAGCAGCTTATACCTCTCGACAGGGAGAAATGAAAAACTGTTTTTT. It codes for CASSLYLSTGRNEKLFF.

J is TRBJ2-7 and V is TRBV29-1; 10 bases match TRBD1. From germline, CDR1 is SQVTM and CDR2 ANQGSEA. This CDR3 region has 15 residues. V gave up 0 bases and J gave up 6 bases; unmatched junction bases: 8. CDR3 in amino acids: CSVEESPGQGFEQYF. CDR3 bases: TGCAGCGTTGAAGAATCCCCGGGACAGGGGTTCGAGCAGTACTTC.